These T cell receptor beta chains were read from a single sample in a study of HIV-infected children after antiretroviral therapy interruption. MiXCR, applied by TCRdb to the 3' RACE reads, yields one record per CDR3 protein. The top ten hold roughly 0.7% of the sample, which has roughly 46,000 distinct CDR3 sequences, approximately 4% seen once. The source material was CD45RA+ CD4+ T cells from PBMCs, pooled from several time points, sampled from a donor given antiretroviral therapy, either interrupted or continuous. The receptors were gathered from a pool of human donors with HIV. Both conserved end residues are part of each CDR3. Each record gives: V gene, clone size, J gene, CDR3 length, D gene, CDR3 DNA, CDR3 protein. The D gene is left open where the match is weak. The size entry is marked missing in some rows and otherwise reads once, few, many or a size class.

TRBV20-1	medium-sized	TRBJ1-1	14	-	TGCAGTGCTAGATCCCGACAGATGAACACTGAAGCTTTCTTT	CSARSRQMNTEAFF
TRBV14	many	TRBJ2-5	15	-	TGTGCCAGCAGCCTGGGTGACTGGAGGGAAGAGACCCAGTACTTC	CASSLGDWREETQYF
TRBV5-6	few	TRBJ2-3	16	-	TGTGCCAGCAGCTTGCAGGCCTCGACTGGGCCAGATACGCAGTATTTT	CASSLQASTGPDTQYF
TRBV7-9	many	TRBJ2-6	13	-	TGTGCCAGCAGCTTAGGGGAAGGACTCGTCCTGACTTTC	CASSLGEGLVLTF
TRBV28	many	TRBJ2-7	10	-	TGTGCCGGCGACAGCTACGAGCAGTACTTC	CAGDSYEQYF
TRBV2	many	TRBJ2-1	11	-	TGTGCCAGCAGTGAGTGGGATGAGCAGTTCTTC	CASSEWDEQFF
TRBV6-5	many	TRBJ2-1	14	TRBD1	TGTGCCAGCAGTCGGGACAGGGACCCGAATGAGCAGTTCTTC	CASSRDRDPNEQFF
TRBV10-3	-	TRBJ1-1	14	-	TGTGCCATCAGTGAAAAGTTAGATTTACCTATTGCTTTCTTT	CAISEKLDLPIAFF
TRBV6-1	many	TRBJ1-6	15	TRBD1	TGTGCCAGCAGGACACAGGGGGCCGGAAATTCACCCCTCCACTTT	CASRTQGAGNSPLHF
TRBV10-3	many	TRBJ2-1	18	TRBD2	TGTGCCATCAGCGCCATAGCGGGGGTCAGGAGCTCCTACAATGAGCAGTTCTTC	CAISAIAGVRSSYNEQFF
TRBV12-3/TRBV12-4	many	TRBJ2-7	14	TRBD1	TGTGCCAGCACCGCCCAGACAGGGACGGACGAGCAGTACTTC	CASTAQTGTDEQYF
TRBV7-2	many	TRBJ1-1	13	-	TGTGCCAGCAGCTTAGTAACAGCCCGGGAAGCTTTCTTT	CASSLVTAREAFF
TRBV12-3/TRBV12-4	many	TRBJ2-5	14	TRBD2	TGTGCCAGCAACGCCCTAGCGGGAGAAGAGACCCAGTACTTC	CASNALAGEETQYF
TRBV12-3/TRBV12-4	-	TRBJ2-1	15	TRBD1	TGTGCCAGCGGCACGGACAGGGGAGGGTTAGATGAGCAGTTCTTC	CASGTDRGGLDEQFF
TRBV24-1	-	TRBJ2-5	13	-	TGTGCCACCAGTGATTTCCGGCAAGAGACCCAGTACTTC	CATSDFRQETQYF
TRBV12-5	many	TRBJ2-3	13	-	TGTGCTAGTGGTTTGCCAAGCACAGATACGCAGTATTTT	CASGLPSTDTQYF
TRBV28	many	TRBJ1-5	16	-	TGTGCCAGCAGTTTGCGACAGTCTGTTAGCAATCAGCCCCAGCATTTT	CASSLRQSVSNQPQHF
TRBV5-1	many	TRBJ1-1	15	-	TGCGCCAGCAGCTTGGACGGGGCGTCGAACACTGAAGCTTTCTTT	CASSLDGASNTEAFF
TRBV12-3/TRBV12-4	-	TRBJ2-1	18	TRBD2	TGTGCCAGCAGTTGGGGGGAGGGACTATTAAAGGTCTACAATGAGCAGTTCTTC	CASSWGEGLLKVYNEQFF
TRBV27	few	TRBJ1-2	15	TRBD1	TGTGCCAGCTCTACAGGGGGCGCGGCACTCTATGGCTACACCTTC	CASSTGGAALYGYTF
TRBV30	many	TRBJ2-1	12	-	TGTGCCTGGAGTAACTCGGGTATTGAGCAGTTCTTC	CAWSNSGIEQFF
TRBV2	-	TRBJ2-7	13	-	TGTGCCAGCAAGGCGGGGGCCTCCTACGAGCAGTACTTC	CASKAGASYEQYF
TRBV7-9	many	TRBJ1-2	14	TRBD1	TGTGCGAGCAGGTTCGATGGACAGGACTATGGCTACACCTTC	CASRFDGQDYGYTF
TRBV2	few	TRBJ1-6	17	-	TGTGCCAGCAGTAACGGCGCTTCGAGCTCCTATAATTCACCCCTCCACTTT	CASSNGASSSYNSPLHF
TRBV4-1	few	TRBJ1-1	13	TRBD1	TGCGCCAGCAGCCAGGACAGGGGCACTGAAGCTTTCTTT	CASSQDRGTEAFF
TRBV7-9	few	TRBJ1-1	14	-	TGTGCCAGCAGCTCCCGGGGGGGGAACACTGAAGCTTTCTTT	CASSSRGGNTEAFF
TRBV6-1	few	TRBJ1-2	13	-	TGTGCCAGCAGTGTGCAGGGAGGTGATGGCTACACCTTC	CASSVQGGDGYTF
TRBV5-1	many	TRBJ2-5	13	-	TGCGCCAGCAGCTGGCAGGGTCCGGAGACCCAGTACTTC	CASSWQGPETQYF
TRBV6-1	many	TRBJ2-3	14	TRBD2	TGTGCCAGCGGAGCGGGGGCCGTCACAGATACGCAGTATTTT	CASGAGAVTDTQYF
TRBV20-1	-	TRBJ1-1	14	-	TGCAGTGCTAGATCCGGGACCACGAACACTGAAGCTTTCTTT	CSARSGTTNTEAFF
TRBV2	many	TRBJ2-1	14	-	TGTGCCAGCAGCTCAAGGGACGGAGTCAATGAGCAGTTCTTC	CASSSRDGVNEQFF